This is a list of T cell receptor beta chains from one sample in a study of blood T cell repertoires in COVID-19. TCRdb's table, derived via immunoSEQ multiplex PCR, lists solely in-frame clones and lacks some. The sample records around 150,000 clones, around 81% being singletons. Input material: peripheral blood. The origin of the receptors is a woman aged 55-75 years with acute or convalescent COVID-19. Each CDR3 is given with its conserved first and last residue. The D gene is left open where the match is weak. A clone size is listed for some rows: how often the clone was seen (once, few, many), or a class if it is expanded.

j_gene | abundance | v_gene | d_gene | CDR3nt | CDR3aa
TRBJ1-2 | NA | TRBV6-1 | TRBD1 | TGTGCCAGCAGTGCGCACGGGACAGCAATCAACTATGGCTACACCTTC | CASSAHGTAINYGYTF
TRBJ1-2 | few | TRBV7-8 | NA | TGTGCCAGCAGCTTAGCCCCAGGGAATAACTATGGCTACACCTTC | CASSLAPGNNYGYTF
TRBJ1-1 | NA | TRBV3-1/TRBV3-2 | TRBD1 | TGTGCCAGCAGCCAAGGGGTACAGGGGAGAAACACTGAAGCTTTCTTT | CASSQGVQGRNTEAFF
TRBJ1-2 | NA | TRBV6-1 | NA | TGTGCCAGCAGTGAAGTTGAGGGATTACCCTATGGCTACACCTTC | CASSEVEGLPYGYTF
TRBJ1-2 | NA | TRBV9 | NA | TGTGCCAGCAGCGAACGGACAGACTTCTATGGCTACACCTTC | CASSERTDFYGYTF
TRBJ1-2 | NA | TRBV19 | TRBD1 | TGTGCCAGTAGTTCAGGGGGCGACAGCTATGGCTACACCTTC | CASSSGGDSYGYTF
TRBJ1-5 | NA | TRBV28 | NA | TGTGCCAGCAGCTCGGGATTTAATCAGCCCCAGCATTTT | CASSSGFNQPQHF
TRBJ1-4 | NA | TRBV28 | TRBD1 | TGTGCCAGCAGCCTGGTAGGGGAGACAGGGGGGAAACTGTTTTTT | CASSLVGETGGKLFF
TRBJ2-1 | NA | TRBV5-1 | NA | TGCGCCAGCTGCCGGGGGACGTACTCCTACAATGAGCAGTTCTTC | CASCRGTYSYNEQFF
TRBJ2-7 | NA | TRBV5-1 | NA | TGCGCCAGCAGCTTGTATCCCCGTGAGGCAGGGCAGAACGAGCAGTACTTC | CASSLYPREAGQNEQYF
TRBJ1-5 | NA | TRBV28 | TRBD1 | TGTGCCAGCAGGGGACAGGGAGATCAGCCCCAGCATTTT | CASRGQGDQPQHF
TRBJ1-6 | NA | TRBV10-3 | TRBD1 | TGTGCCATCAGGTCGGACAGGGAAGGCTCACCCCTCCACTTT | CAIRSDREGSPLHF
TRBJ2-2 | NA | TRBV7-9 | NA | TGTGCCAGCAGCTGGGACTCTACCGGGGAGCTGTTTTTT | CASSWDSTGELFF
TRBJ1-1 | NA | TRBV6-6 | NA | TGTGCCAGCAGTGTTCCTCGTGTGAACACTGAAGCTTTCTTT | CASSVPRVNTEAFF
TRBJ1-4 | few | TRBV5-1 | TRBD1 | TGCGCCAGCAGCCCCAGGACAGGGGGAACTAATGAAAAACTGTTTTTT | CASSPRTGGTNEKLFF
TRBJ1-6 | NA | TRBV5-6 | TRBD1 | TGTGCCAGCAGCTTGGGGGACAGAGATAATTCACCCCTCCACTTT | CASSLGDRDNSPLHF
TRBJ2-2 | NA | TRBV5-1 | NA | TGCGCCAGCAGCGCCGACGGAGACACCGGGGAGCTGTTTTTT | CASSADGDTGELFF
TRBJ2-1 | once | TRBV5-1 | TRBD2 | TGCGCCAGCAGCCTGGGACTAGCGGCCTACAATGAGCAGTTCTTC | CASSLGLAAYNEQFF
TRBJ2-3 | NA | TRBV19 | NA | TGTGCCAGTAGTCGGTTAGCGGAAAGCACAGATACGCAGTATTTT | CASSRLAESTDTQYF
TRBJ1-1 | NA | TRBV19 | NA | TGTGCCAGTTTTGAGACAGTTAACACTGAAGCTTTCTTT | CASFETVNTEAFF
TRBJ2-2 | NA | TRBV7-9 | NA | TGTGCCAGCAGACCACCGAGAAAGTGGACCGGGGAGCTGTTTTTT | CASRPPRKWTGELFF
TRBJ2-3 | NA | TRBV18 | TRBD1 | TGTGCCAGCTCACCAATCCCGGGACAGGGAATTTCTAGCACAGATACGCAGTATTTT | CASSPIPGQGISSTDTQYF
TRBJ1-3 | NA | TRBV5-1 | NA | TGCGCCAGCAGCTTGCAGTCGGGGGTCTCTGGAAACACCATATATTTT | CASSLQSGVSGNTIYF
TRBJ2-7 | NA | TRBV19 | NA | TGTGCCAGTAGCGAGGGACACCGGCTGGTTTTGAGGGGCGAGCAGTACTTC | CASSEGHRLVLRGEQYF
TRBJ1-2 | NA | TRBV9 | TRBD1 | TGTGCCAGCAGCGTAGGGACAGGGGATGGCTACACCTTC | CASSVGTGDGYTF
TRBJ2-3 | NA | TRBV12-3/TRBV12-4 | NA | TGTGCCAGCAGTCGTGAGTACACAGATACGCAGTATTTT | CASSREYTDTQYF
TRBJ1-2 | few | TRBV5-4 | TRBD1 | TGTGCCAGCAGCCGACAGGGGCCCTCCTATGGCTACACCTTC | CASSRQGPSYGYTF
TRBJ2-7 | NA | TRBV9 | NA | TGTGCCAGCAGCGTAGGGCGGTTCCCCTCCTACGAGCAGTACTTC | CASSVGRFPSYEQYF
TRBJ1-5 | NA | TRBV4-1 | NA | TGCGCCAGCAGCCAATTTACAGGAGCCTTCAATCAGCCCCAGCATTTT | CASSQFTGAFNQPQHF
TRBJ2-6 | NA | TRBV9 | NA | TGTGCCAGCAGGGGCTCCTCTGGGGCCAACGTCCTGACTTTC | CASRGSSGANVLTF
TRBJ1-1 | NA | TRBV5-5 | NA | TGTGCCAGCAGCGCGCTGACGGGAATGAACACTGAAGCTTTCTTT | CASSALTGMNTEAFF
TRBJ2-2 | NA | TRBV3-1/TRBV3-2 | NA | TGTGCCAGCAGGGAAACTAGGGTGAGGGACACCGGGGAGCTGTTTTTT | CASRETRVRDTGELFF
TRBJ2-7 | once | TRBV20-1 | NA | TGCAGTGCTGGCCGGGAGTACGAGCAGTACTTC | CSAGREYEQYF
TRBJ2-7 | NA | TRBV10-3 | NA | TGTGCCATCAGTGAGTTCGCGGGCTATGGCTTC | CAISEFAGYGF
TRBJ2-5 | NA | TRBV18 | TRBD1 | TGTGCCAGCTCACCAGTACAGGGGGAGACCCAGTACTTC | CASSPVQGETQYF
TRBJ1-1 | NA | TRBV6-5 | NA | TGTGCCAGCAGATTAATTAGCGAGAACACTGAAGCTTTCTTT | CASRLISENTEAFF
TRBJ1-2 | few | TRBV19 | TRBD1 | TGTGCCAGTAGGCCCGGGACAGGGAATAACTATGGCTACACCTTC | CASRPGTGNNYGYTF
TRBJ1-1 | NA | TRBV30 | NA | TGTGCCTGGAGTGTAACCAGGGATGAAGCTTTCTTT | CAWSVTRDEAFF
TRBJ2-3 | NA | TRBV30 | NA | TGTGCCTGGAGTGTAAACTCGATCCCCGATACGCAGTATTTT | CAWSVNSIPDTQYF
TRBJ1-5 | NA | TRBV6-5 | NA | TGTGCCAGCACCCGGGGCCCGGGGGGCAATCAGCCCCAGCATTTT | CASTRGPGGNQPQHF
TRBJ1-1 | NA | TRBV5-1 | NA | TGCGCCAGTGGGACAAGTATTTCTGAAGCTTTCTTT | CASGTSISEAFF
TRBJ1-1 | NA | TRBV28 | TRBD1 | TGTGCCAGCACCAAGGGGGCTCCTCGTGAAGCTTTCTTT | CASTKGAPREAFF
TRBJ1-1 | NA | TRBV12-3/TRBV12-4 | NA | TGTGCCAGCAGTTTGGGCGCGCCGACTGAAGCTTTCTTT | CASSLGAPTEAFF
TRBJ2-1 | NA | TRBV7-9 | TRBD2 | TGTGCCAGCAGCTTAGCGCGGACTAGTCGGGATGAGCAGTTCTTC | CASSLARTSRDEQFF
TRBJ2-1 | NA | TRBV7-8 | NA | TGTGCCAGCAGCTTACTGAGAGGGAATGAGCAGTTCTTC | CASSLLRGNEQFF
TRBJ1-2 | NA | TRBV28 | TRBD1 | TGTGCCAGCACCCCCGGGGGACAGGGAAGTAACTATGGCTACACCTTC | CASTPGGQGSNYGYTF
TRBJ2-2 | NA | TRBV5-1 | TRBD2 | TGCGCCAGCAGCTTAATAGCGGGAGAGTACGGGGAGCTGTTTTTT | CASSLIAGEYGELFF
TRBJ2-1 | once | TRBV3-1/TRBV3-2 | TRBD2 | TGTGCCAGCGGACCGGGACTAGTTGCCCATGAGCAGTTCTTC | CASGPGLVAHEQFF
TRBJ2-2 | NA | TRBV2 | NA | TGTGCCAGCAGGGGAGATCTGAACACCGGGGAGCTGTTTTTT | CASRGDLNTGELFF
TRBJ2-1 | once | TRBV11-3 | NA | TGTGCCAGCAGCCACGAGGGGGGGAGGGCCTGGAATGAGCAGTTCTTC | CASSHEGGRAWNEQFF
TRBJ2-2 | NA | TRBV9 | TRBD1 | TGTGCCAGCAGCCCGGGACAGGGGGCAACCGGGGAGCTGTTTTTT | CASSPGQGATGELFF
TRBJ1-4 | NA | TRBV30 | TRBD1 | TGTGCCTGGAACGAGGGGGCGGTTGCTGAAAAACTGTTTTTT | CAWNEGAVAEKLFF
TRBJ2-5 | NA | TRBV7-2 | NA | TGTGCCAGCAGGTTCGGTGCAGGCCAAGAGACCCAGTACTTC | CASRFGAGQETQYF
TRBJ2-1 | few | TRBV9 | NA | TGTGCCAGCAGCCATGATCGGGGCAGGGGCTCGATCTCCTACAATGAGCAGTTCTTC | CASSHDRGRGSISYNEQFF
TRBJ1-5 | NA | TRBV7-8 | NA | TGTGCCAGCAGCTCCATATACAGGGAAATCAATCAGCCCCAGCATTTT | CASSSIYREINQPQHF